One and the same sample provided the 25 T cell receptor beta chains below, sequenced in a study of cytomegalovirus exposure and HLA in healthy donors. In the PCR, 60 Vbeta and 13 Jbeta primers were used. Libraries were prepared by immunoSEQ multiplex PCR; TCRdb keeps only in-frame clonotypes and omits some of them. Among fewer than 95,000 clones listed, 76% were seen once. The sample taken for sequencing was PBMCs. Receptors were obtained from a man in his forties or fifties in good health and CMV-seronegative.

The V gene is TRBV27, the J gene TRBJ2-2; a weak D match, TRBD2 (7 bases). CDR3 length: 17 residues. V lost 2 bases and J lost 3, with 16 bases in between. The germline gives CDR1 MNHEY, CDR2 SMNVEV (reference sequence). The DNA of the CDR3 is TGTGCCAGCAGTTTAAGGGGGGGGAGGGGACACACCGGGGAGCTGTTTTTT. Amino acid sequence: CASSLRGGRGHTGELFF.

The chain links TRBV7-2 to TRBJ2-3; 7 bases fit TRBD2. J was trimmed by 2 bases and V by 0 bases; bases with no gene match: 5. This CDR3 has 16 residues. Germline V lookup: CDR1 SGHTA, CDR2 FQGNSA. The CDR3 region is CASSLAPAGNTDTQYF. Here the CDR3 DNA reads TGTGCCAGCAGCTTAGCTCCAGCGGGGAACACAGATACGCAGTATTTT.

This clone was observed once. The rearrangement links TRBV5-3 to TRBJ1-4, with 7 bases matching TRBD1. TRBV5-3 is an ORF, with its function uncertain. This CDR3 spans 15 amino acids. Trimming cost V 0 bases and J 8 bases; bases outside gene matches: 7. CDR3 DNA sequence: TGTGCCAGAAGCTTGGCCGAACAGGGGCTAGAAAAACTGTTTTTT. It translates to CARSLAEQGLEKLFF.

The chain combines TRBV4-1 with TRBJ1-3; D is undetermined. Germline CDR1 reads MGHRA; CDR2 reads YSYEKL. This CDR3 has 17 amino acids. With 2 bases removed from V and 0 bases from J, the gap between germline ends came to 14 bases. The CDR3, as DNA: TGCGCCAGCAGCCAACCCTACACCTACAGCTCTGGAAACACCATATATTTT. It translates to CASSQPYTYSSGNTIYF.

This rearrangement joins TRBV5-7 to TRBJ2-1, with TRBD2 identical over 11 bases. TRBV5-7 is designated an ORF whose function remains uncertain. The length of the CDR3 is 12 residues. Losses at the gene ends were 4 bases for V and 15 bases for J; bases not matched to a gene: 6. The chain's CDR3 is CASSQTGTSGFF. The CDR3 DNA is TGTGCCAGCAGCCAAACCGGGACTAGCGGGTTCTTC.

The chain is built from TRBV6-1 and TRBJ2-7, with D perhaps TRBD1 (6 bases). The CDR3 sequence is 15 residues long. Trimming stripped 4 bases from V and 2 bases from J, with 15 bases between. Looked up from germline, CDR1 is MNHNS and CDR2 is SASEGT. The CDR3 protein is CASSGMTGGAYEQYF. CDR3 coding DNA: TGTGCCAGCAGTGGGATGACAGGTGGCGCCTACGAGCAGTACTTC.

This clone was recorded once. The V call is TRBV29-1, the J call TRBJ2-7, with 8 bases lining up with TRBD1. Germline lookup yields CDR1 SQVTM and CDR2 ANQGSEA. The CDR3 has 11 residues. V gave up 5 bases and J gave up 9 bases; unmatched junction bases: 6. For the CDR3, the DNA is TGCAGCGTTAACTCAGGGGGCGCGCAGTACTTC. Amino acid sequence: CSVNSGGAQYF.

This clone was detected once. The gene calls are TRBV28 and TRBJ1-2; no clear D. The V end was cut by 6 bases, the J end by 4 bases, with 15 bases between. The CDR3 is 14 residues long. CDR1 and CDR2 (germline): MDHEN, SYDVKM. CDR3 DNA sequence: TGTGCCAGCAGGGCGCCCGGGAAGACCTATGGCTACACCTTC. Translated: CASRAPGKTYGYTF.

This chain uses TRBV27 with TRBJ1-2; maybe TRBD1 (5 bases). CDR3 length: 13 amino acids. The ends were cut back, 3 bases at V and 8 bases at J, with 13 bases in the middle. CDR1 and CDR2 (germline): MNHEY, SMNVEV (reference sequence). The chain's CDR3 is CASSLRKGQGYTF. The CDR3 DNA sequence: TGTGCCAGCAGTTTGCGTAAGGGGCAAGGCTACACCTTC.

The rearrangement links TRBV7-3 to TRBJ2-2; the D is unclear. CDR3 length: 16 residues. The V gene's germline CDR1 is SGHTA and CDR2 FQGTGA. V gave up 1 base and J gave up 0 bases, with 9 bases separating them. DNA of the CDR3: TGTGCCAGCAGCTTAAATCAGCGAGCGAACACCGGGGAGCTGTTTTTT. Its protein product is CASSLNQRANTGELFF. Full variable domain (missing parts from reference TRBV7-3 and TRBJ2-2): GAGVSQTPSNKVTEKGKYVELRCDPISGHTALYWYRQSLGQGPEFLIYFQGTGAADDSGLPNDRFFAVRPEGSVSTLKIQRTERGDSAVYLCASSLNQRANTGELFFGEGSRLTVL.

The chain combines TRBV19 with TRBJ1-4, with 9 bases lining up with TRBD1. The CDR3 is 14 residues long. Germline V gene lookup returns CDR1 LNHDA and CDR2 SQIVND (reference sequence). V gave up 9 bases and J gave up 7 bases; unmatched junction bases: 9. As DNA, the CDR3 is TGTGCCAGCGGAGGGCGACAGGGGGTTGAAAAACTGTTTTTT. It specifies CASGGRQGVEKLFF.

The rearrangement joins TRBV5-1 to TRBJ2-7; 7 nucleotides align to TRBD1. The length of the CDR3 is 14 residues. CDR1 and CDR2 (germline): SGHRS, YFSETQ. Trimming removed 7 bases from V and 0 bases from J; junction bases left unmatched: 7. CDR3 sequence (DNA): TGCGCCAGCGTCCGGGACAGCCTCTCCTACGAGCAGTACTTC. Encoded protein: CASVRDSLSYEQYF.

The rearrangement links TRBV6-5 to TRBJ2-3; the D gene is possibly TRBD1 (5 bases). This CDR3 has 16 residues. Trimming left V 2 bases short and J 1 base short, with 13 bases between. Germline V gives CDR1 MNHEY, CDR2 SVGAGI. The CDR3 loop reads CASSYQGVVGTDTQYF. The CDR3 nucleotides read TGTGCCAGCAGTTACCAAGGGGTAGTAGGCACAGATACGCAGTATTTT.

Only a few counts were recorded for this clone. The chain couples TRBV5-6 to TRBJ2-5; D may be TRBD2 (5 bases). Germline loops: CDR1 SGHDT, CDR2 YYEEEE. The V end was cut by 1 base, the J end by 5 bases, with 15 bases between. This CDR3 comprises 15 residues. The CDR3 nucleotides are TGTGCCAGCAGCTTGCGGACTCTAGGCGGGGAGACCCAGTACTTC. Amino acid sequence: CASSLRTLGGETQYF.

This rearrangement joins TRBV14 to TRBJ1-2; 9 bases fit TRBD1. The CDR3 is 16 residues long. V lost 3 bases to trimming and J lost 8 bases; unmatched junction nucleotides: 13. Germline loops: CDR1 SGHDN, CDR2 FVKESK. CDR3: CASSHFKGQGKEGYTF. The CDR3 nucleotides read TGTGCCAGCAGCCACTTCAAAGGACAGGGGAAGGAGGGCTACACCTTC. Drawing the rest from reference TRBV14 and TRBJ1-2, the complete variable domain is EAGVTQFPSHSVIEKGQTVTLRCDPISGHDNLYWYRRVMGKEIKFLLHFVKESKQDESGMPNNRFLAERTGGTYSTLKVQPAELEDSGVYFCASSHFKGQGKEGYTFGSGTRLTVV.

The gene calls are TRBV19 and TRBJ1-5; 11 nucleotides agree with TRBD1. Germline values: CDR1 LNHDA, CDR2 SQIVND (reference sequence). The junction had 14 bases not matched to a gene; V was cut back by 7 bases and J by 6 bases. CDR3 size: 17 residues. CDR3 coding DNA: TGTGCCAGTACCTTGGTCCCGGGACAGGGGGTAGGTCAGCCCCAGCATTTT. Protein: CASTLVPGQGVGQPQHF.

CDR3 nucleotides: TGTGCCAGCAGCTTTTCGCTAGATTACGAGCAGTACTTC. It translates to CASSFSLDYEQYF. The genes are TRBV7-2 and TRBJ2-7; D ambiguous. Germline V lookup: CDR1 SGHTA, CDR2 FQGNSA. Trimming removed 3 bases at V and 4 bases at J, with 10 bases between. This CDR3 has 13 residues.

The chain links TRBV7-2 to TRBJ2-5, with D unclear. V dropped 1 base and J dropped 2 bases, with 5 bases sitting between them. Germline V gene data show CDR1 as SGHTA and CDR2 as FQGNSA. The CDR3 totals 13 residues. CDR3 DNA: TGTGCCAGCAGCTTAGACTCTCAAGAGACCCAGTACTTC. This translates into CASSLDSQETQYF.

The genes are TRBV11-1 and TRBJ1-1; D uncertain. Germline V CDR1 and CDR2: SGHAT, FQDESV (reference sequence). The germline V and J ends were trimmed by 2 bases and 0 bases, with 13 bases remaining between them. The CDR3 is made up of 16 amino acids. The CDR3 sequence is CASSLLRESMNTEAFF. The DNA of the CDR3 is TGTGCCAGCAGCTTACTTCGGGAAAGTATGAACACTGAAGCTTTCTTT. Complete variable domain (other parts from reference TRBV11-1 and TRBJ1-1): EAEVAQSPRYKITEKSQAVAFWCDPISGHATLYWYRQILGQGPELLVQFQDESVVDDSQLPKDRFSAERLKGVDSTLKIQPAELGDSAMYLCASSLLRESMNTEAFFGQGTRLTVV.

The chain recombines TRBV6-1 with TRBJ2-4; D is undetermined. The V end was cut by 1 base, the J end by 7 bases, with 11 bases between. CDR1 and CDR2 from the germline V gene are MNHNS and SASEGT. This CDR3 has 14 residues. DNA of the CDR3: TGTGCCAGCAGTGAAGGGCAGGTTGGGAACATTCAGTACTTC. Its protein is CASSEGQVGNIQYF.

The genes are TRBV5-4 and TRBJ1-2; D ambiguous. The V end was cut by 0 bases, the J end by 1 base, with 10 bases between. The CDR3 sequence is 15 residues long. Germline-derived CDR1 and CDR2 are SGHNT and YYREEE (reference sequence). The CDR3 here is CASSLVSGINYGYTF. In nucleotides, the CDR3 is TGTGCCAGCAGCTTGGTATCCGGGATTAACTATGGCTACACCTTC.

The chain uses TRBV5-1 and TRBJ2-2; D is unclear. The V end was cut by 0 bases, the J end by 5 bases, with 5 bases between. CDR3 length: 13 residues. From germline, CDR1 is SGHRS and CDR2 YFSETQ. The CDR3 region has the DNA TGCGCCAGCAGCTTGGGAGGTACCGGGGAGCTGTTTTTT. The encoded protein is CASSLGGTGELFF.

V gene TRBV5-4 combines with J gene TRBJ2-5; D possibly corresponds to TRBD2 (6 bases). V was clipped by 3 bases and J by 11 bases, with 14 bases between them. Germline loops: CDR1 SGHNT, CDR2 YYREEE (reference sequence). CDR3 size: 12 residues. As DNA, the CDR3 is TGTGCCAGCAGCTCGGAGGGAAGGGAGCAGTACTTC. The encoded protein is CASSSEGREQYF.

This chain links TRBV7-2 with TRBJ2-7; D is unresolved. The CDR3 length is 11 residues. CDR1 is SGHTA and CDR2 is FQGNSA in the germline V gene. Trimming pared 2 bases from V and 6 bases from J, leaving 5 bases between. The CDR3 reads CASSLIREQYF. CDR3 sequence (DNA): TGTGCCAGCAGCTTAATCCGCGAGCAGTACTTC.

This chain joins TRBV19 and TRBJ2-3, with TRBD1 identical over 9 bases. Germline CDR1 and CDR2: LNHDA and SQIVND (reference sequence). With V trimmed by 6 bases and J by 6 bases, 4 bases remained unmatched. CDR3 length: 13 residues. DNA for the CDR3: TGTGCCAGTAGGAGACAGGGGGGGGATACGCAGTATTTT. Its translation is CASRRQGGDTQYF.